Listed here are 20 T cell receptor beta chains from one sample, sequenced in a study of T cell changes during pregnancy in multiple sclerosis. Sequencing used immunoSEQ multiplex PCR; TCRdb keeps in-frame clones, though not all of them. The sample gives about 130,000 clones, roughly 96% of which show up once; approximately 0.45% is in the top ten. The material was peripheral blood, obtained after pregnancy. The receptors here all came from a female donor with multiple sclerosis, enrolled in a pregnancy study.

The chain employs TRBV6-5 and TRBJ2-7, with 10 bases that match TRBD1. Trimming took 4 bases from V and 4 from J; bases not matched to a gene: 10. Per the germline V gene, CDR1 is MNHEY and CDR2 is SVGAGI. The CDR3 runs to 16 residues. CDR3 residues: CASSSDPGQGYYEQYF. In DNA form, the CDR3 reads TGTGCCAGCAGTTCCGACCCGGGACAGGGGTATTACGAGCAGTACTTC.

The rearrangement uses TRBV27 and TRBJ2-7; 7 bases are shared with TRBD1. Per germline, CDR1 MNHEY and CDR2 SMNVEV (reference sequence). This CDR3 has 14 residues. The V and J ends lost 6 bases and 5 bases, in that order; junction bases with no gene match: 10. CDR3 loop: CASSPDRARNEQYF. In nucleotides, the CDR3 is TGTGCCAGCAGCCCTGACAGGGCGAGAAACGAGCAGTACTTC.

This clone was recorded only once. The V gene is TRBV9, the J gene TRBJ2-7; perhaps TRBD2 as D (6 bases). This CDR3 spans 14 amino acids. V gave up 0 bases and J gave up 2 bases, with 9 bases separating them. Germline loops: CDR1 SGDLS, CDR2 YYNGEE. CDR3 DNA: TGTGCCAGCAGCGTAGGAGGGAGGCCCTACGAGCAGTACTTC. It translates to CASSVGGRPYEQYF.

CDR3 loop: CASSLRGGPADTQYF. CDR3 nucleotides: TGTGCCAGCAGCTTAAGGGGAGGGCCGGCAGATACGCAGTATTTT. The chain carries TRBV7-3 and TRBJ2-3; 7 nucleotides match TRBD2. The germline V gene has CDR1 SGHTA and CDR2 FQGTGA. The V and J ends lost 1 base and 4 bases, in that order; junction bases with no gene match: 5. This CDR3 has 15 residues.

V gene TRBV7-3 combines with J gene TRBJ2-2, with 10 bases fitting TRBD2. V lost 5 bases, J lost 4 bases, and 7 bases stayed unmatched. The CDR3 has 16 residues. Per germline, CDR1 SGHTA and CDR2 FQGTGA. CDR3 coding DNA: TGTGCCAGCAGCCTTAAAGCGGGAGGGATCACCGGGGAGCTGTTTTTT. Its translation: CASSLKAGGITGELFF.

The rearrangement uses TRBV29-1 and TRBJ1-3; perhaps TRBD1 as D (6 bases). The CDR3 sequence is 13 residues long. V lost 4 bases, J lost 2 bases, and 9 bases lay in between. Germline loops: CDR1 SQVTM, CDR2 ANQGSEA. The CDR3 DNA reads TGCAGCGTTGCCCGGGACACTGGAAACACCATATATTTT. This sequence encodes CSVARDTGNTIYF.

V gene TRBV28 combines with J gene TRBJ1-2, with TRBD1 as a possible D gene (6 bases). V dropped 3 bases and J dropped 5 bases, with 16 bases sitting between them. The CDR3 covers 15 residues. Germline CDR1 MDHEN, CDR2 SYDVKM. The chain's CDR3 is CASSFPRGAGYGYTF. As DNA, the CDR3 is TGTGCCAGCAGTTTCCCGCGGGGGGCTGGGTATGGCTACACCTTC.

The chain's CDR3 is CASSSRIGGAEKLFF. The DNA of the CDR3 is TGTGCCAGCAGCTCCCGGATAGGAGGGGCGGAAAAACTGTTTTTT. This chain connects TRBV5-5 to TRBJ1-4; a weak D match, TRBD1 (5 bases). The CDR3 totals 15 residues. CDR1 SGHKS and CDR2 YYEKEE come from the germline V gene (reference sequence). V shed 3 bases and J shed 8 bases, with 17 bases lying between them.

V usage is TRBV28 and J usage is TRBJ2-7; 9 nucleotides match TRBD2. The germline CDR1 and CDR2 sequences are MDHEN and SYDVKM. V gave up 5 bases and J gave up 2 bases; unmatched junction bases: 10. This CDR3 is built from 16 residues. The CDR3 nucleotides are TGTGCCAGCAGTCTCGCTAGCGGGGCCTTTACCTACGAGCAGTACTTC. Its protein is CASSLASGAFTYEQYF.

CDR3 loop: CASSNRGAGGDTFGYTF. CDR3 DNA: TGTGCCAGTAGTAATCGGGGAGCGGGCGGTGATACCTTTGGCTACACCTTC. The chain is built from TRBV19 and TRBJ1-2, with D unclear. This CDR3 has 17 residues. Trimming took 4 bases from V and 7 from J, leaving 25 bases between them. Per the germline V gene, CDR1 is LNHDA and CDR2 is SQIVND (reference sequence).

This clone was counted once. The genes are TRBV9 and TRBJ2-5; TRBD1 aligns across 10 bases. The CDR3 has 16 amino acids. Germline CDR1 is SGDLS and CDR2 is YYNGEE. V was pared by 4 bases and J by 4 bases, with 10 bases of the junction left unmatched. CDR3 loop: CASSISGTGEGETQYF. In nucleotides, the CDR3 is TGTGCCAGCAGCATCTCCGGGACAGGGGAAGGAGAGACCCAGTACTTC. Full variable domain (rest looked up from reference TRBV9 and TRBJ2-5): DSGVTQTPKHLITATGQRVTLRCSPRSGDLSVYWYQQSLDQGLQFLIQYYNGEERAKGNILERFSAQQFPDLHSELNLSSLELGDSALYFCASSISGTGEGETQYFGPGTRLLVL.

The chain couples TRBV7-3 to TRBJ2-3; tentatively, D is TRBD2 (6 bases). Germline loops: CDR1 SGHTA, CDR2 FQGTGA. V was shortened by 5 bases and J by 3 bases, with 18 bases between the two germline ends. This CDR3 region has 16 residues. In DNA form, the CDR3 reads TGTGCCAGCAGCGAGGGGCGGGGACGTGGGACAGATACGCAGTATTTT. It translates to CASSEGRGRGTDTQYF. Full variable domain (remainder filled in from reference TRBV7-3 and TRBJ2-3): GAGVSQTPSNKVTEKGKYVELRCDPISGHTALYWYRQSLGQGPEFLIYFQGTGAADDSGLPNDRFFAVRPEGSVSTLKIQRTERGDSAVYLCASSEGRGRGTDTQYFGPGTRLTVL.

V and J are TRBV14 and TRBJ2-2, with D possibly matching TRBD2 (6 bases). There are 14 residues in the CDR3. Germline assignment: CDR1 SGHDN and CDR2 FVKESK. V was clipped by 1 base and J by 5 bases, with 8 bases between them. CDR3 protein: CASSQAGGTGELFF. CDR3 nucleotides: TGTGCCAGCAGCCAAGCCGGAGGGACCGGGGAGCTGTTTTTT.

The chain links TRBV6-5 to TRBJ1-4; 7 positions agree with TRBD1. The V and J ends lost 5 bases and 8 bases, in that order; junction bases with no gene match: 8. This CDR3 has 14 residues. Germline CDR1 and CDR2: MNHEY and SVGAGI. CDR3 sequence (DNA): TGTGCCAGCAGTGGATCGGACAGGATGGAAAAACTGTTTTTT. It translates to CASSGSDRMEKLFF.

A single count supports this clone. DNA of the CDR3: TGTGCCAGCAACGCACAGGGACAGCCCCAGCATTTT. Translating it yields CASNAQGQPQHF. The rearrangement joins TRBV2 to TRBJ1-5, with D possibly matching TRBD1 (6 bases). Germline V lookup: CDR1 SNHLY, CDR2 FYNNEI. V lost 7 bases and J lost 7, with 11 bases in between. The length of the CDR3 is 12 residues. The full variable domain, its missing parts supplied by reference TRBV2 and TRBJ1-5, is EPEVTQTPSHQVTQMGQEVILRCVPISNHLYFYWYRQILGQKVEFLVSFYNNEISEKSEIFDDQFSVERPDGSNFTLKIRSTKLEDSAMYFCASNAQGQPQHFGDGTRLSIL.

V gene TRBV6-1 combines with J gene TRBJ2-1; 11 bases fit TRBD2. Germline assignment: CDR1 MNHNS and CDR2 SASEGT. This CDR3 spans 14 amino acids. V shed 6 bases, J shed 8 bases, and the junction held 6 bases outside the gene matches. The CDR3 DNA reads TGTGCCAGCAGCAGACTAGCGGGACTCTATGAGCAGTTCTTC. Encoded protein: CASSRLAGLYEQFF.

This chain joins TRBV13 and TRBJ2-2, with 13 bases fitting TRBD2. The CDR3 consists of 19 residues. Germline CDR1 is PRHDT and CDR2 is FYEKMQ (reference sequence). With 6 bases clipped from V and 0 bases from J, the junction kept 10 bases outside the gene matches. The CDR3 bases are TGTGCCAGCAGTTTACTAGCGGGAGGGCCTTTTTCGAACACCGGGGAGCTGTTTTTT. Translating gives CASSLLAGGPFSNTGELFF.

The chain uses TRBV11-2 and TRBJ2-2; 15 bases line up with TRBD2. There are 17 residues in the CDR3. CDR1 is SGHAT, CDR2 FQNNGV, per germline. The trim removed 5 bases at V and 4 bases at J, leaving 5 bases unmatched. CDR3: CASSPGLAGGGTGELFF. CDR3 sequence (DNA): TGTGCCAGCAGCCCGGGACTAGCGGGAGGCGGCACCGGGGAGCTGTTTTTT.

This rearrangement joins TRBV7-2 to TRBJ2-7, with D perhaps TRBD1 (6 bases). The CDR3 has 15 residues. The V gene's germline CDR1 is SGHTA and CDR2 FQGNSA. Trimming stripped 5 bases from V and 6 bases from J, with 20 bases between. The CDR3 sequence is CASSAEVVGAGEQYF. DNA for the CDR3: TGTGCCAGCAGCGCAGAGGTCGTGGGGGCTGGCGAGCAGTACTTC.

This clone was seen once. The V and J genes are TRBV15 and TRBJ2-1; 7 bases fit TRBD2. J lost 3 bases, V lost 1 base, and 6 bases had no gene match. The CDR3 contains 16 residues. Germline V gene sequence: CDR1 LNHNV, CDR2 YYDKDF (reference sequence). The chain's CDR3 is CATSRVRGGVYNEQFF. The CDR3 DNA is TGTGCCACCAGCAGAGTGAGGGGAGGGGTCTACAATGAGCAGTTCTTC.